The 16 T cell receptor beta chains presented below share a single source sample, sequenced in a study of T cells after yellow fever vaccination. TCRdb redid the calling of the 5' RACE reads with MiXCR, one entry per CDR3 protein. The sample shows 400,000 or so distinct CDR3 sequences, approximately 10% of them seen only once. The sequenced sample was PBMCs, obtained on the day of the first yellow fever vaccination. The receptors stem from a man aged 18 to 35 who received the YFV17D yellow fever vaccine.

This clonotype was counted a few times. This rearrangement joins TRBV20-1 to TRBJ2-1; tentatively, D is TRBD1 (5 bases). The CDR3 has 16 residues. With 0 bases removed from V and 2 bases from J, the gap between germline ends came to 14 bases. Germline V CDR1 and CDR2: DFQATT, SNEGSKA (reference sequence). This CDR3 reads CSAREGAISPYNEQFF. DNA for the CDR3: TGCAGTGCTAGAGAAGGGGCGATTTCCCCCTACAATGAGCAGTTCTTC.

V and J are TRBV5-6 and TRBJ2-1; D might be TRBD2 (6 bases). CDR1 and CDR2 (germline): SGHDT, YYEEEE. This CDR3 comprises 13 residues. The V end was cut by 7 bases, the J end by 5 bases, with 13 bases between. The CDR3 here is CASEGLSNNEQFF. The CDR3 DNA follows: TGTGCCAGCGAGGGACTTTCTAACAATGAGCAGTTCTTC.

A few counts support this clonotype. This rearrangement joins TRBV5-6 to TRBJ2-7; a weak D match, TRBD1 (5 bases). In germline, CDR1 is SGHDT, CDR2 YYEEEE. Trimming cost V 0 bases and J 5 bases, with 12 bases left between them. The CDR3 extends over 14 amino acids. The CDR3 DNA sequence: TGTGCCAGCAGCTTGGTCCAGGGTCGGAACGAGCAGTACGTC. This encodes CASSLVQGRNEQYV.

This clonotype was observed a handful of times. This rearrangement joins TRBV7-8 to TRBJ2-3; TRBD2 is a possible D gene (6 bases). In germline, CDR1 is SGHVS, CDR2 FQNEAQ. This CDR3 is 16 amino acids long. With 8 bases removed from V and 1 base from J, the gap between germline ends came to 19 bases. CDR3 sequence: CASARGRIPGTDTQYF. In DNA form, the CDR3 reads TGTGCCAGCGCACGGGGGAGGATACCGGGCACAGATACGCAGTATTTT.

The chain carries TRBV4-2 and TRBJ2-5, with unresolved D. Trimming removed 3 bases at V and 5 bases at J, with 13 bases between. Germline CDR1 LGHNA, CDR2 YNFKEQ. The CDR3 is made up of 14 amino acids. In nucleotides, the CDR3 is TGTGCCAGCAGCCAGACCGTTGTCGGGGAGACCCAGTACTTC. Translation gives CASSQTVVGETQYF.

This clonotype was counted between two and nine times. The genes are TRBV7-9 and TRBJ1-6, with 8 bases matching TRBD1. J was trimmed by 10 bases and V by 5 bases; bases with no gene match: 10. The CDR3 length is 15 residues. In germline, CDR1 is SEHNR, CDR2 FQNEAQ (reference sequence). CDR3 sequence: CASSASQGVGSPLHF. The CDR3 DNA is TGTGCCAGCAGCGCTTCACAGGGGGTAGGATCACCCCTCCACTTT.

The rearrangement joins TRBV6-5 to TRBJ1-2, with a weak D call TRBD1 (6 bases). Germline CDR1 MNHEY, CDR2 SVGAGI. V shed 2 bases and J shed 1 base, with 17 bases lying between them. There are 17 residues in the CDR3. The CDR3 loop reads CASSYRGGAALNYGYTF. CDR3 nucleotides: TGTGCCAGCAGTTACCGAGGGGGAGCAGCCCTTAACTATGGCTACACCTTC.

This clonotype occurred a few times. The chain employs TRBV6-2 or TRBV6-3 and TRBJ2-3; D remains unclear. Trimming took 1 base from V and 10 from J, leaving 6 bases between them. The germline V gene encodes CDR1 MNHEY and CDR2 SVGEGT. This CDR3 contains 11 residues. The CDR3 loop reads CASSYWAAQYF. CDR3 DNA: TGTGCCAGCAGTTACTGGGCGGCGCAGTATTTT.

The chain uses TRBV7-9 and TRBJ2-4; no clear D. The CDR3 runs to 14 residues. Germline V gene data show CDR1 as SEHNR and CDR2 as FQNEAQ (reference sequence). Trimming stripped 5 bases from V and 2 bases from J, with 10 bases between. In nucleotides, the CDR3 is TGTGCCAGCAGCCCCGCTGCATCCAAAAACATTCAGTACTTC. This translates into CASSPAASKNIQYF.

The J gene is TRBJ2-5, the V gene TRBV5-1; no firm D call. This CDR3 is 13 amino acids long. Germline CDR1 reads SGHRS; CDR2 reads YFSETQ. With 1 base removed from V and 7 bases from J, the gap between germline ends came to 11 bases. CDR3 residues: CASSLSRLMTQYF. The CDR3 nucleotides are TGCGCCAGCAGCTTGAGTCGGTTGATGACCCAGTACTTC.

This clonotype occurred a few times. The rearrangement uses TRBV5-1 and TRBJ1-1; D not resolved. CDR1 is SGHRS and CDR2 is YFSETQ in the germline V gene. The CDR3 loop spans 15 amino acids. The ends were cut back, 1 base at V and 4 bases at J, with 14 bases in the middle. This CDR3 is CASSLFMVGGTEAFF. CDR3 DNA sequence: TGCGCCAGCAGCTTGTTTATGGTAGGCGGCACTGAAGCTTTCTTT.

The chain is built from TRBV4-3 and TRBJ2-3; 7 nucleotides match TRBD2. This CDR3 has 16 amino acids. The trim removed 0 bases at V and 3 bases at J, leaving 6 bases unmatched. CDR1 and CDR2 (germline): LGHNA, YSLEER. CDR3 nucleotides: TGCGCCAGCAGCCAAGATCGTTTGGGAGGGACAGATACGCAGTATTTT. Protein product: CASSQDRLGGTDTQYF.

J is TRBJ2-5 and V is TRBV2; the D gene could be TRBD1 or TRBD2 (6 bases each). Germline V lookup: CDR1 SNHLY, CDR2 FYNNEI. V was cut by 6 bases and J by 5 bases, with 22 bases left in between. This CDR3 comprises 16 residues. The CDR3 nucleotides read TGTGCCAGCAGGGACCCCGCCCGGGGGCGCCGGGAGACCCAGTACTTC. Amino acid sequence: CASRDPARGRRETQYF.

This clonotype was counted only a few times. The chain has TRBV7-7 and TRBJ2-1; 14 bases are a match to TRBD2. CDR1 SSHAT and CDR2 FNYEAQ come from the germline V gene (reference sequence). This CDR3 has 14 residues. The junction had 7 bases not matched to a gene; V was cut back by 5 bases and J by 13 bases. Written as DNA, the CDR3 is TGTGCCAGCAGCCCCCGGACTAGCGGGGGGTCACAGTTCTTC. It codes for CASSPRTSGGSQFF.

This clonotype was counted a few times. The chain couples TRBV29-1 to TRBJ2-3; D possibly uses TRBD1 or TRBD2 (5 bases each). The CDR3 is 12 residues long. Germline-derived CDR1 and CDR2 are SQVTM and ANQGSEA. V was trimmed by 7 bases and J by 8 bases, leaving 16 bases between them. CDR3 sequence reads: CSGREGVGTQYF. The DNA of the CDR3 is TGCAGCGGACGGGAAGGGGTTGGTACGCAGTATTTT.

The rearrangement links TRBV3-1 to TRBJ2-3; 10 bases match TRBD2. The V gene end was trimmed by 4 bases and the J gene end by 4 bases; junction bases not matched to a gene: 5. CDR3 length: 15 amino acids. The V gene's germline CDR1 is LGHDT and CDR2 YNNKEL (reference sequence). CDR3 nucleotides: TGTGCCAGCAGCCCCATGAGCGGGGGGGCAGATACGCAGTATTTT. It is translated as CASSPMSGGADTQYF.